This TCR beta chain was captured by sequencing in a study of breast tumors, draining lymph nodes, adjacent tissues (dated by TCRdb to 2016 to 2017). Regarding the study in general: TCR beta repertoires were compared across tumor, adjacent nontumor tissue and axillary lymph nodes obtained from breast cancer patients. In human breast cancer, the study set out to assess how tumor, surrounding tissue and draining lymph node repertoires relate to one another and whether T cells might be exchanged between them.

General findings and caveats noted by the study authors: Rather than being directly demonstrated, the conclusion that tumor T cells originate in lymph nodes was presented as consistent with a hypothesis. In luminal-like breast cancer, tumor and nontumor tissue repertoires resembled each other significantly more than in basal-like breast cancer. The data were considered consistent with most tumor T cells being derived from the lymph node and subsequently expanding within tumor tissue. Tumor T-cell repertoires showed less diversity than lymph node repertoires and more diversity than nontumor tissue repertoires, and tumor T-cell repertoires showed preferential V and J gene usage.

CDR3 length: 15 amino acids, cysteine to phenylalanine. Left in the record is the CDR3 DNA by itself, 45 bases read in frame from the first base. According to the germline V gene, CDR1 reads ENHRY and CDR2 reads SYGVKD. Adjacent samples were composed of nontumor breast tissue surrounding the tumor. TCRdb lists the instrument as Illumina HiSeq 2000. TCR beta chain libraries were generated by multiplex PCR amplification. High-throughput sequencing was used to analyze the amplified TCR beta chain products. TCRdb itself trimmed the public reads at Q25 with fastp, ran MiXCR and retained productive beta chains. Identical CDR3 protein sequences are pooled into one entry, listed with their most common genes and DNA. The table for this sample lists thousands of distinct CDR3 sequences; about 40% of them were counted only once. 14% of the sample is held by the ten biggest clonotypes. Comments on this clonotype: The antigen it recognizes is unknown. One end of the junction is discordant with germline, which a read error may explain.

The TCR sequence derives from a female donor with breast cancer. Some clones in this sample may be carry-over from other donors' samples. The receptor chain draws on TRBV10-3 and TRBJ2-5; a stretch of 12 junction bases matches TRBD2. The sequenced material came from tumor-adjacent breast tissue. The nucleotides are TGTGCCATCAGTGAGACTAGCGGGAGGTCGGAGACCCAGAATTTC. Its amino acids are CAISETSGRSETQNF.